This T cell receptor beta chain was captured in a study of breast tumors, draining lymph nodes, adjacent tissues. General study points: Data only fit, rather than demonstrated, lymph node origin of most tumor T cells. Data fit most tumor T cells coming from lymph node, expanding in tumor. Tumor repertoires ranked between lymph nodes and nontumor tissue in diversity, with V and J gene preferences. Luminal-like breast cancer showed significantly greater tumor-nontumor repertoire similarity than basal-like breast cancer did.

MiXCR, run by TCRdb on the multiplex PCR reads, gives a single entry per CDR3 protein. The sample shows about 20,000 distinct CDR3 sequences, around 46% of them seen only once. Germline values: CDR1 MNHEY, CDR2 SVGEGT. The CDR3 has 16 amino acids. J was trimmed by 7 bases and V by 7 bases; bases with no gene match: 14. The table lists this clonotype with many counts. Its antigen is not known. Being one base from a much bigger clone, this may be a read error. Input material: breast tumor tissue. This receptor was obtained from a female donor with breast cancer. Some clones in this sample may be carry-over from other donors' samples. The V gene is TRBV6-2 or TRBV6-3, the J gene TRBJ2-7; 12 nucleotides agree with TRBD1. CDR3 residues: CASIRASGTGGWEQYF. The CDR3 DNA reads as TGTGCCAGCATTCGGGCCTCCGGGACAGGGGGCTGGGAGCAGTACTTC.